The rows below give T cell receptor beta chains drawn from one sample of a study of blood T cells in healthy people across ages. A single record per CDR3 protein comes from TCRdb applying MiXCR to the 5' RACE reads. Among some 670,000 distinct CDR3 sequences listed, about 51% were seen once. The sequenced sample consisted of blood. The source is a woman older than 75 in good health. CDR3s include the opening cysteine and the closing phenylalanine or tryptophan. A D gene is named only where the DNA matches it firmly. Size tells how often a clone was seen (once, few, many) or the class of an expanded clone, and some rows leave it out.

13	TRBV5-6	-	TRBJ2-6	-	TGTGCCAGCAGCGTAGGACCCGCCAACGTCCTGACTTTC	CASSVGPANVLTF
15	TRBV5-5	-	TRBJ2-7	-	TGTGCCAGCAGCGAAGGTTACACCCGGGGCTACGAGCAGTACTTC	CASSEGYTRGYEQYF
15	TRBV10-3	-	TRBJ2-5	TRBD1	TGTGCCGTCAGCGCACTGGGACAGGGCGAGGAGACCCAGTACTTC	CAVSALGQGEETQYF
13	TRBV29-1	-	TRBJ1-2	TRBD1	TGCAGCGTTGCGGCACAGGGGCTCTATGGCTACACCTTC	CSVAAQGLYGYTF
13	TRBV7-8	many	TRBJ2-1	-	TGTGCCAGCAGCTTAGAGCGGTACAATGAGCAGTTCTTC	CASSLERYNEQFF
14	TRBV29-1	few	TRBJ2-2	TRBD1	TGCAGCGTTGGCGGACAGGGGAGCACCGGGGAGCTGTTTTTT	CSVGGQGSTGELFF
15	TRBV27	-	TRBJ1-4	-	TGTGCCAGCAGTTTATCTAAGGCAACTAATGAAAAACTGTTTTTT	CASSLSKATNEKLFF
14	TRBV27	-	TRBJ2-1	-	TGTGCCAACAGTTTTGGGACGGTCTACAATGAGCAGTTCTTC	CANSFGTVYNEQFF
13	TRBV29-1	-	TRBJ2-6	-	TGCAGTGCAAAACCCCATGGGGCCAACGCCCTGACTTTC	CSAKPHGANALTF
15	TRBV12-3/TRBV12-4	few	TRBJ1-5	-	TGTGCCAGCAGTTATGACAGCTTGAGCAATCAGCCCCAGCATTTT	CASSYDSLSNQPQHF
11	TRBV5-1	-	TRBJ2-7	-	TGCGCCAGCAGCGCGACTCCCGAGCAGTACTTC	CASSATPEQYF
14	TRBV15	many	TRBJ2-1	-	TGTGCCACCAGCAGAGATGTCCCTCGGAATGAGCAGTTCTTC	CATSRDVPRNEQFF
14	TRBV2	many	TRBJ1-2	-	TGTGCCAGCAGTGAAGAGGGGTCTCCTCATGGCTACACCTTC	CASSEEGSPHGYTF
16	TRBV5-1	-	TRBJ2-5	-	TGCGCCAGCAGCTTGGTTGGTACCCCAGGTTTAGAGACCCAGTACTTC	CASSLVGTPGLETQYF
14	TRBV29-1	once	TRBJ2-1	-	TGCAGCGTACCCAAGGCGGGCAGGCTCAATGAGCAGTTCTTC	CSVPKAGRLNEQFF
15	TRBV10-3	-	TRBJ2-1	TRBD1	TGTGCCATCAGTGACCCGGGACAGGGGGCGATTGGGCAGTTCTTC	CAISDPGQGAIGQFF
16	TRBV27	-	TRBJ2-6	-	TGTGCCACCCGGGCTCTAGGGAAAGCTGGGGCCAACGTCCTGACTTTC	CATRALGKAGANVLTF
16	TRBV9	-	TRBJ2-1	TRBD2	TGTGCCAGCAGCGTAGGGGGGGGTTTCTCCTACAATGAGCAGTTCTTC	CASSVGGGFSYNEQFF
14	TRBV7-9	few	TRBJ2-1	TRBD1	TGTGCCAGCAGCTTAGTGACAGGGCGGAATGAGCAGTTCTTC	CASSLVTGRNEQFF
14	TRBV6-1	-	TRBJ2-1	-	TGTGCCAGCAGTGAATCGATGGATGACAATGAGCAGTTCTTC	CASSESMDDNEQFF
18	TRBV29-1	many	TRBJ2-1	-	TGCAGCGTTGTTCATTTGATCTTACAAGGGGGTCTAAACAATGAGCAGTTCTTC	CSVVHLILQGGLNNEQFF
14	TRBV7-2	many	TRBJ1-2	TRBD1	TGTGCCAGCAGGGACACAGGGGGTCCCCTTGGCTACACCTTC	CASRDTGGPLGYTF
15	TRBV9	-	TRBJ2-3	TRBD1	TGTGCCAGCAGTAACCGGGACAGCCTCACAGATACGCAGTATTTT	CASSNRDSLTDTQYF
11	TRBV2	few	TRBJ2-3	-	TGTGCCAGCACCCAAATGGATACGCAGTATTTT	CASTQMDTQYF
12	TRBV7-2	-	TRBJ1-2	-	TGTGCCAGCACTGGGACTAACTATGGCTACACCTTC	CASTGTNYGYTF
18	TRBV6-2/TRBV6-3	few	TRBJ2-1	TRBD2	TGTGCCAGCAGTTCCCAACCCTTCCAAGCGGGGGGTTTTACCGAGGAGTTCTTC	CASSSQPFQAGGFTEEFF
13	TRBV4-3	once	TRBJ2-7	-	TGCGCCAGCAGTCCGAGTTACTCCTACGAGCAGTACTTC	CASSPSYSYEQYF
13	TRBV5-5	-	TRBJ2-3	-	TGTGCCAGCACCGGGACCTACACAGATACGCAGTATTTT	CASTGTYTDTQYF
15	TRBV2	-	TRBJ2-4	TRBD2	TGTGCCAGCACCCAGACTAGCCCGGCCAAAAACATTCAGTACTTC	CASTQTSPAKNIQYF
16	TRBV4-3	-	TRBJ2-7	TRBD1	TGCGCCAGCAGCCACCATACAGGGGAAGGATTTAACGAGCAGTACTTC	CASSHHTGEGFNEQYF
16	TRBV5-1	few	TRBJ2-3	-	TGCGCCAGCAGCTCTACGACAGGGCGGGAGCACAGATACGCGTATTTT	CASSSTTGREHRYAYF
11	TRBV7-9	-	TRBJ2-1	-	TGTGCCAGCACCGACGTGAGTGAGCAGTTCTTC	CASTDVSEQFF
10	TRBV12-3/TRBV12-4	many	TRBJ2-5	-	TGTGCCAGCAGTTCCGGGACCCAGTACTTC	CASSSGTQYF
14	TRBV7-8	-	TRBJ1-1	-	TGTGCCAGCAGCTTAGGGGAAAGGAACACTGAAGCTTTCTTT	CASSLGERNTEAFF
13	TRBV4-1	-	TRBJ1-5	-	TGCGCCAGCAGCCAAGATTTGGCTCAGCCCCAGCATTTT	CASSQDLAQPQHF
15	TRBV30	many	TRBJ2-1	TRBD2	TGTGCCTGGAGATCGGGGGGTTTCTCCTACAATGAGCAGTTCTTC	CAWRSGGFSYNEQFF
14	TRBV20-1	-	TRBJ2-7	-	TGCAGTGCTTTCTCCGGTGGGCTTTCCTACGAGCAGTACTTC	CSAFSGGLSYEQYF
17	TRBV27	many	TRBJ1-2	-	TGTGCCAGCAGTTTAGGGTCAGGGGTCCCAGCAAACTATGGCTACACCTTC	CASSLGSGVPANYGYTF
15	TRBV2	many	TRBJ2-5	TRBD2	TGTGCCAGCAGTGTCGTCGGGAGGGCCGAGGAGACCCAGTACTTC	CASSVVGRAEETQYF
10	TRBV29-1	-	TRBJ2-1	-	TGCAGCGGGGGTGGGAATGAGCAGTTCTTC	CSGGGNEQFF
16	TRBV28	-	TRBJ2-2	-	TGTGCCAGCAGTTTATCTCAGGCTCCTAACACCGGGGAGCTGTTTTTT	CASSLSQAPNTGELFF
16	TRBV5-1	few	TRBJ2-3	TRBD2	TGCGCCAGCAGCCGCGGACTAGCGGGAGGGGAAGATACGCAGTATTTT	CASSRGLAGGEDTQYF
17	TRBV5-1	-	TRBJ2-1	-	TGCGCCAGCAGCATGGGACCGACACGGGAAGGGCCCTACGAGCAGTTCTTC	CASSMGPTREGPYEQFF
12	TRBV2	-	TRBJ2-7	-	TGTGCCGGCAGTGAAAGGGGCTACGAGCAGTACTTC	CAGSERGYEQYF
16	TRBV6-5	-	TRBJ2-1	-	TGTGCCAGCAGTTATTCGCACAGTAGCTCCTACAATGAGCAGTTCTTC	CASSYSHSSSYNEQFF
14	TRBV5-1	few	TRBJ2-1	-	TGCGCCAGCAGCCCTTCGGGGTTAAACAATGAGCAGTTCTTC	CASSPSGLNNEQFF
14	TRBV24-1	few	TRBJ2-3	-	TGTGCCACCAGTGGTTTGGGATTCCCAGATACGCAGTATTTT	CATSGLGFPDTQYF
17	TRBV4-2	-	TRBJ2-5	-	TGTGCCAGCAGCCAAGAATGGGCCCAAACCGAGCTTCCTGAGCAGTACTTC	CASSQEWAQTELPEQYF
16	TRBV9	many	TRBJ2-3	TRBD1	TGTGCCAGCAGCGTAGGACAGGGAATCGATACAGATACGCAGTATTTT	CASSVGQGIDTDTQYF
12	TRBV12-3/TRBV12-4	-	TRBJ1-1	-	TGTGTCAGCAGCGGCTCGAACACTGAAGCTTTCTTT	CVSSGSNTEAFF
15	TRBV28	once	TRBJ2-5	-	TGTGCCAGCAGTTTACTTCGGGAGAGCCAAGAGACCCAGTACTTC	CASSLLRESQETQYF